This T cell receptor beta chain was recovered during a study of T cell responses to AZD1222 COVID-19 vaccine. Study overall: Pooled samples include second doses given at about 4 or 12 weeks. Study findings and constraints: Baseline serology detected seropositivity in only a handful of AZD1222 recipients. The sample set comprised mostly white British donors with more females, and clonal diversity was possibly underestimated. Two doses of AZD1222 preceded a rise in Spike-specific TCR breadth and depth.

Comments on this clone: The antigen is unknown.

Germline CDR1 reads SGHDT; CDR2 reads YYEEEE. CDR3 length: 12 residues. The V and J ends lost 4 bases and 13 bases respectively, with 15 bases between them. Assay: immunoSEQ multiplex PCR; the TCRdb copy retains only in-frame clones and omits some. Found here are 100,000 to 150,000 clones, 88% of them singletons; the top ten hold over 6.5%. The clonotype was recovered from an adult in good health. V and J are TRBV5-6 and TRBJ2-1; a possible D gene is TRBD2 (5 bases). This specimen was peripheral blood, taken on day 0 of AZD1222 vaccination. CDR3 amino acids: CASSNQPGFQFF. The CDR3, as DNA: TGTGCCAGCAGCAACCAACCGGGATTTCAGTTCTTC.